This TCR beta chain emerged from a study of monozygotic twins with inflammatory bowel disease. Findings of the study overall: IBD patients carried less diverse TCRbeta repertoires (inverse Simpson) than healthy co-twins. IBD patients, compared with healthy twins, shared fewer clonotypes with others (especially with disease activity).

The CDR3 loop spans 16 amino acids. CDR1 and CDR2 from the germline V gene are SGHVS and FQNEAQ. Every donor provided one blood sample measuring about 2.3 ml. About this clonotype itself: Its antigen remains unknown.

Both the TCRalpha cDNA and the TCRbeta cDNA were taken through two nested PCRs, lasting about 15 and 9 cycles. TCRdb processed the 5' RACE reads again and assigns one entry to each CDR3 protein, with no DNA. The sample totals 350,000 to 400,000 distinct CDR3 sequences; its top ten clones hold 2% to 3%. The sequence came from a human donor with ulcerative colitis or Crohn's disease, or a healthy co-twin of an affected twin (not recorded which). The chain recombines TRBV7-8 with TRBJ2-1; TCRdb proposes TRBD1, but this gene call is untestable without DNA. Specimen: blood. The CDR3 loop reads CASSLRDRFAYNEQFF.